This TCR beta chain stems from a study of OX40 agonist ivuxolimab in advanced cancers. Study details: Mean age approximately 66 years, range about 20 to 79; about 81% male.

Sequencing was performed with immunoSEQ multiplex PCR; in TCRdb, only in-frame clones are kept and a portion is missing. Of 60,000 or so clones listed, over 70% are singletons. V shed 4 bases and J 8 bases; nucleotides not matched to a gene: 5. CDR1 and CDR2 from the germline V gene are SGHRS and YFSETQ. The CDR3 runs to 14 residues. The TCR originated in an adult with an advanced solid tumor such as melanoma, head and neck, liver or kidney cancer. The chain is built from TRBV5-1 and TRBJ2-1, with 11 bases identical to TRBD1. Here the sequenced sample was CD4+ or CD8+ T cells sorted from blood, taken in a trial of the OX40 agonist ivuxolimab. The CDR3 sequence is CASSPGTGGDEQFF. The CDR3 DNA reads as TGCGCCAGCAGCCCCGGGACAGGGGGAGATGAGCAGTTCTTC.